One T cell receptor beta chain is described in this entry. These data are taken from a study of blood T cell repertoires in COVID-19. Study as a whole: The origin of the acute and convalescent COVID-19 samples was the United States, Italy and Spain. In each case, the material was cDNA or gDNA derived from T cells, B-cell-depleted T cells, or PBMCs.

In the source study's methods: Scientists estimated how many nucleated cells there were by amplifying reference gene primers. The assay was immunoSEQ multiplex PCR, and TCRdb's table has in-frame clones only and misses some. That table supplies the V and J calls and clone size; D and trimming were determined from the DNA. This sample yields roughly 200,000 clones, of which 70% to 90% are seen a single time; around 5.9% belongs to the top ten. CDR3 length: 19 residues. The germline gives CDR1 MNHEY, CDR2 SVGEGT. V lost 5 bases to trimming and J lost 1 base; unmatched junction nucleotides: 17. V is TRBV6-2 or TRBV6-3 and J is TRBJ2-3; 8 bases are shared with TRBD2. Specimen: peripheral blood. The sequence was collected from a woman aged 40 to 50 who had recovered from COVID-19. The CDR3 region has the DNA TGTGCCAGCAGTCAACTCGGACTAGCCCCAAGAGGGGGCACAGATACGCAGTATTTT. It specifies CASSQLGLAPRGGTDTQYF.